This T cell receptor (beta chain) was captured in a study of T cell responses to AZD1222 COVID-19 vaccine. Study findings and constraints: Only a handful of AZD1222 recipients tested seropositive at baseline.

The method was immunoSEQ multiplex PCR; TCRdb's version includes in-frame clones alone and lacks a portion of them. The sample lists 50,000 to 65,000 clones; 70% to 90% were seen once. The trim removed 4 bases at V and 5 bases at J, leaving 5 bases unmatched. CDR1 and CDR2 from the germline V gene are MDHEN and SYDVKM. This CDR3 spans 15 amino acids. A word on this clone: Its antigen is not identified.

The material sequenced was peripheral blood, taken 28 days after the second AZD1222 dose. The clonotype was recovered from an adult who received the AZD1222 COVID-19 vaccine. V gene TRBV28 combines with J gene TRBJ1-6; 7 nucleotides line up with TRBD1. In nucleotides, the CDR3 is TGTGCCAGCAGTTCAGGGGGGGAAAATAATTCACCCCTCCACTTT. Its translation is CASSSGGENNSPLHF.